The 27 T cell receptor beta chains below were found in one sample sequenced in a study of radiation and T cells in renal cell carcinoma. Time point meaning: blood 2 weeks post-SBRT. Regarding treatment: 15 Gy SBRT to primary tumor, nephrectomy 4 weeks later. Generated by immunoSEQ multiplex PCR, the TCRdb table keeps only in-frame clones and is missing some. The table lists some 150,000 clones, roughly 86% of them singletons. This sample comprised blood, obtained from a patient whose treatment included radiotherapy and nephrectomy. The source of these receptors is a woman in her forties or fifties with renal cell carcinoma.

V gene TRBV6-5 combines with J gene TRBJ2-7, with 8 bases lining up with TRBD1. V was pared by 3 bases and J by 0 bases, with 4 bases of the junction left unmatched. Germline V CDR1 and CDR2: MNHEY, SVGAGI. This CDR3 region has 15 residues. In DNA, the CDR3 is TGTGCCAGCAGTTATCGGACAGGGATCTCCTACGAGCAGTACTTC. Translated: CASSYRTGISYEQYF.

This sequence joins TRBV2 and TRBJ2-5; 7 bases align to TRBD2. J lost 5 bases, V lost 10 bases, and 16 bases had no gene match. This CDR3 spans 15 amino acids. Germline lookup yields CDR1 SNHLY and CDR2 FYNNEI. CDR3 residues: CAIRRGAGAEETQYF. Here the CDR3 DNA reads TGTGCCATCAGGAGAGGGGCGGGAGCTGAGGAGACCCAGTACTTC.

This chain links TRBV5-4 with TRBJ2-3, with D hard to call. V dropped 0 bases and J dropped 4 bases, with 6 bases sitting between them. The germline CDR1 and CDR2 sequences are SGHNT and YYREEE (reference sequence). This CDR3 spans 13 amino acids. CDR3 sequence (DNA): TGTGCCAGCAGCTTGGAGCAATCAGATACGCAGTATTTT. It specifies CASSLEQSDTQYF. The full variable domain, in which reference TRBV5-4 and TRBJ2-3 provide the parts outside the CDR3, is ETGVTQSPTHLIKTRGQQVTLRCSSQSGHNTVSWYQQALGQGPQFIFQYYREEENGRGNFPPRFSGLQFPNYSSELNVNALELDDSALYLCASSLEQSDTQYFGPGTRLTVL.

The CDR3 DNA sequence: TGCGCCAGCAGCCAAGATTTTGGAGATACGCAGTATTTT. Residues: CASSQDFGDTQYF. The chain employs TRBV4-3 and TRBJ2-3, with unresolved D. Germline CDR1 LGHNA, CDR2 YSLEER. Trimming took off 0 bases at V and 5 bases at J, with 6 bases between the two ends. CDR3 length: 13 residues.

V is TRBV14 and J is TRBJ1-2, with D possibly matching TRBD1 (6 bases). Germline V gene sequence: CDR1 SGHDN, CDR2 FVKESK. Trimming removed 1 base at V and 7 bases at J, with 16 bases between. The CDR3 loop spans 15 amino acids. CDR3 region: CASSQVTGPRGGYTF. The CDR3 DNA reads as TGTGCCAGCAGCCAAGTAACAGGGCCTCGTGGTGGCTACACCTTC.

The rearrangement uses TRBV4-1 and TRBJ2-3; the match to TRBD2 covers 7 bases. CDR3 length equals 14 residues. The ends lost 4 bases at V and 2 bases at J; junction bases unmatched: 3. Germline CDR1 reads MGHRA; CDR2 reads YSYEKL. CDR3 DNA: TGCGCCAGCAGCCTGGGGGGGGACACAGATACGCAGTATTTT. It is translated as CASSLGGDTDTQYF.

CDR3 amino acids: CASSISRASTEKLFF. CDR3 nucleotides: TGTGCCAGTAGTATAAGTCGTGCTTCTACGGAAAAACTGTTTTTT. The rearrangement uses TRBV19 and TRBJ1-4; D is unresolved. This CDR3 contains 15 residues. Germline values: CDR1 LNHDA, CDR2 SQIVND (reference sequence). V was clipped by 2 bases and J by 8 bases, with 15 bases between them. Full variable domain (rest looked up from reference TRBV19 and TRBJ1-4): DGGITQSPKYLFRKEGQNVTLSCEQNLNHDAMYWYRQDPGQGLRLIYYSQIVNDFQKGDIAEGYSVSREKKESFPLTVTSAQKNPTAFYLCASSISRASTEKLFFGSGTQLSVL.

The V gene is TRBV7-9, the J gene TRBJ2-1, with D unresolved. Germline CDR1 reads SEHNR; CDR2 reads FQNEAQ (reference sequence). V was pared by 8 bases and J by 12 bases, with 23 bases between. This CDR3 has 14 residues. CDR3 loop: CASAPRAREVRQFF. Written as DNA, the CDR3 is TGTGCCAGCGCCCCTAGGGCTAGGGAAGTGCGGCAGTTCTTC.

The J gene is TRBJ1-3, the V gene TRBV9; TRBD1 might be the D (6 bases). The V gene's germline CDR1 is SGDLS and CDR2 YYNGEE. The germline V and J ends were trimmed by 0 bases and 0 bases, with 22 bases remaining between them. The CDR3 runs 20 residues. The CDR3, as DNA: TGTGCCAGCAGCGTAGCTGGGGGAGGGGGTAGCGGGCTCTCTGGAAACACCATATATTTT. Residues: CASSVAGGGGSGLSGNTIYF.

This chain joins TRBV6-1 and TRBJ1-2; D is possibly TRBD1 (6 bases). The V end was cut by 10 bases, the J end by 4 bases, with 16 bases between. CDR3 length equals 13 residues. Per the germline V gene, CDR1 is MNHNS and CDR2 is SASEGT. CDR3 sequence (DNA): TGTGCCACAACCAGACAGGAAGCCTATGGCTACACCTTC. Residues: CATTRQEAYGYTF.

The CDR3 DNA follows: TGTGCCAGCAGGACAGGGGGCAGGTACGAGCAGTACTTC. This codes for CASRTGGRYEQYF. The chain recombines TRBV6-5 with TRBJ2-7; 10 bases fit TRBD1. The CDR3 runs to 13 residues. The germline CDR1 and CDR2 sequences are MNHEY and SVGAGI. V gave up 6 bases and J gave up 4 bases; unmatched junction bases: 3.

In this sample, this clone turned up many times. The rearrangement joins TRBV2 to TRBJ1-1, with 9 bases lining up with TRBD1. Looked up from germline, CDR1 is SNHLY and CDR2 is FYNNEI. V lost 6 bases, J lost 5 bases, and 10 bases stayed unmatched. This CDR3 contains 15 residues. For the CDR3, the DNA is TGTGCCAGCAGAAGAGGGACAGGGAGGGAAACTGAAGCTTTCTTT. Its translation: CASRRGTGRETEAFF.

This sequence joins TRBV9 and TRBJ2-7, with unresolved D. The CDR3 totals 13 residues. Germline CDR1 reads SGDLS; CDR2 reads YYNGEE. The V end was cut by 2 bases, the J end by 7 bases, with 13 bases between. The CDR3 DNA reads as TGTGCCAGCAGCGTGAGTGCGGTACGAGAGCAGTACTTC. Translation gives CASSVSAVREQYF.

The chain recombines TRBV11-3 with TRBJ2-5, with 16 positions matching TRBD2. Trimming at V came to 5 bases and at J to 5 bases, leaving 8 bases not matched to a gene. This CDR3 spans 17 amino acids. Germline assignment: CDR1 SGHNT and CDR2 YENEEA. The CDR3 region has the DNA TGTGCCAGCAGCCCCGGGACTAGCGGGGGGGCGACGGAGACCCAGTACTTC. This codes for CASSPGTSGGATETQYF.

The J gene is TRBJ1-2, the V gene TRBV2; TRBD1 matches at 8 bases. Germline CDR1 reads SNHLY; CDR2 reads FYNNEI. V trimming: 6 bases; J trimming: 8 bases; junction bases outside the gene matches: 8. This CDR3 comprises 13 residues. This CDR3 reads CASRDDRGEGYTF. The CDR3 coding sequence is TGTGCCAGCAGAGACGACAGGGGTGAGGGCTACACCTTC. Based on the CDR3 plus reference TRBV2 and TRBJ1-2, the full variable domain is EPEVTQTPSHQVTQMGQEVILRCVPISNHLYFYWYRQILGQKVEFLVSFYNNEISEKSEIFDDQFSVERPDGSNFTLKIRSTKLEDSAMYFCASRDDRGEGYTFGSGTRLTVV.

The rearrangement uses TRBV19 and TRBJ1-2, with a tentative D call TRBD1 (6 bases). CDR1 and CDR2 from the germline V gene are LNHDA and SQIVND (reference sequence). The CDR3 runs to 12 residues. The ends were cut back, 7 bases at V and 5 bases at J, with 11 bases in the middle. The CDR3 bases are TGTGCCAGTATCGGGGGCGCGTATGGCTACACCTTC. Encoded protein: CASIGGAYGYTF.

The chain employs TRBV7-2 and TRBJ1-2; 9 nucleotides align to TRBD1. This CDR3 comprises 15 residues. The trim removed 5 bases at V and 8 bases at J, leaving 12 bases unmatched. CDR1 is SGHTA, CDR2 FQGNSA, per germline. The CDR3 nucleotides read TGTGCCAGCAGCGGTTCCGGGACAGGGCTGGAAGGCTACACCTTC. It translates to CASSGSGTGLEGYTF.

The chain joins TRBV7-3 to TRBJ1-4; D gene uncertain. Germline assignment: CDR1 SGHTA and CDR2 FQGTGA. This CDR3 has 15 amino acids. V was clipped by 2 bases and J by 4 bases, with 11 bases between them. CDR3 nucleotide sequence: TGTGCCAGCAGCTTATCCCCGGTATTTAATGAAAAACTGTTTTTT. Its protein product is CASSLSPVFNEKLFF.

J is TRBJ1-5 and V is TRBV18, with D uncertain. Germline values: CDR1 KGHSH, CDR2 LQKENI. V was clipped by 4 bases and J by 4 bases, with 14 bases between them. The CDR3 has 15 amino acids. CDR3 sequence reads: CASSLTGKPNQPQHF. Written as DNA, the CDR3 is TGTGCCAGCTCACTAACCGGGAAACCGAATCAGCCCCAGCATTTT.

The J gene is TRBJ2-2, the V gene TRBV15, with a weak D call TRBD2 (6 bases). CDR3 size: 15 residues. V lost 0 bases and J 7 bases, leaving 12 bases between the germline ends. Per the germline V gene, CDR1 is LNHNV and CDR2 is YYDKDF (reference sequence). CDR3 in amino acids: CATSRDLGSGGELFF. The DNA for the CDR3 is TGTGCCACCAGCAGAGATCTCGGGAGTGGCGGGGAGCTGTTTTTT.

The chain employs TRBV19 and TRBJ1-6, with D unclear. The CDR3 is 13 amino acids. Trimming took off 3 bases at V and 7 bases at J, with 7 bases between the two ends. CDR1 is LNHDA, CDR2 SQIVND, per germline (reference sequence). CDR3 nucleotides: TGTGCCAGTAGTATCGGTAGCAATTCACCCCTCCACTTT. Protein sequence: CASSIGSNSPLHF.

In nucleotides, the CDR3 is TGTGCCAGCTCTCCGGACAGGGGTAATGAAAAACTGTTTTTT. The encoded protein is CASSPDRGNEKLFF. The V and J genes are TRBV18 and TRBJ1-4; 9 nucleotides match TRBD1. Germline V gene sequence: CDR1 KGHSH, CDR2 LQKENI. This CDR3 is 14 amino acids long. Trimming took 6 bases from V and 4 from J; bases not matched to a gene: 3. The whole variable domain, remainder taken from reference TRBV18 and TRBJ1-4, is NAGVMQNPRHLVRRRGQEARLRCSPMKGHSHVYWYRQLPEEGLKFMVYLQKENIIDESGMPKERFSAEFPKEGPSILRIQQVVRGDSAAYFCASSPDRGNEKLFFGSGTQLSVL.

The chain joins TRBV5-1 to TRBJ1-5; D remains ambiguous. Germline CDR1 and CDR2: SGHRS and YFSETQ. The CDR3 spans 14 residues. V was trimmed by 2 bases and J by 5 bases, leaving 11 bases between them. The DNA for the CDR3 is TGCGCCAGCAGCTTTGACGGAGGAGATCAGCCCCAGCATTTT. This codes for CASSFDGGDQPQHF.

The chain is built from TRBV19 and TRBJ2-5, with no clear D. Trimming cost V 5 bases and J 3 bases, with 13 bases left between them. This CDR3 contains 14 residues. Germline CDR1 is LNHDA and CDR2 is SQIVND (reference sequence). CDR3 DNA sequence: TGTGCCAGTAGTTCACGGACCGCGAAAGAGACCCAGTACTTC. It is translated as CASSSRTAKETQYF.

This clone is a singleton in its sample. The CDR3, as DNA: TGTGCCAGCAGTGATGCCCTAGCGGGGGGGCAACGGGAGCAGTTCTTC. Translation gives CASSDALAGGQREQFF. This sequence joins TRBV25-1 and TRBJ2-1; 12 bases agree with TRBD2. The CDR3 loop spans 16 amino acids. In germline, CDR1 is MGHDK, CDR2 SYGVNS. Losses at the gene ends were 3 bases for V and 10 bases for J; bases not matched to a gene: 10.

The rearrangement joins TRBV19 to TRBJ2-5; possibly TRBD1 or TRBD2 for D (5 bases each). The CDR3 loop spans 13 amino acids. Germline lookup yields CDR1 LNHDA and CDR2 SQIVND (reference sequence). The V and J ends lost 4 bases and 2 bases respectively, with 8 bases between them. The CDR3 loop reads CASSTGRQETQYF. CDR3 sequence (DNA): TGTGCCAGTAGTACGGGACGTCAAGAGACCCAGTACTTC.

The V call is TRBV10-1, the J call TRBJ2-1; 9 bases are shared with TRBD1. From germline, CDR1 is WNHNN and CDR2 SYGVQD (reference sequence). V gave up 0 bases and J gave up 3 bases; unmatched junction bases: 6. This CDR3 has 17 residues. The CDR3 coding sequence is TGCGCCAGCAGTGAGTCGAGGCGGGGACAGGGCTACAATGAGCAGTTCTTC. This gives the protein CASSESRRGQGYNEQFF.